The clone carrying this T cell receptor (beta chain) was observed a single time. The data belong to a study of T cell changes during pregnancy in multiple sclerosis. Assay used: immunoSEQ multiplex PCR; TCRdb lists only in-frame clones, some missing. Here the sample spans tens of thousands of clones, about 92% being singletons. The sequenced sample was peripheral blood, obtained in the third trimester of pregnancy. The TCR comes from a female donor in good health, enrolled as a control in a pregnancy study.

CDR3 in amino acids: CASIGTREDEQFF. CDR3 DNA sequence: TGTGCCAGCATCGGGACTAGAGAGGATGAGCAGTTCTTC. This chain uses TRBV2 with TRBJ2-1; TRBD2 matches 8 bases. V shed 7 bases, J shed 8 bases, and the junction held 7 bases outside the gene matches. Germline CDR1 is SNHLY and CDR2 is FYNNEI. This CDR3 region has 13 residues.